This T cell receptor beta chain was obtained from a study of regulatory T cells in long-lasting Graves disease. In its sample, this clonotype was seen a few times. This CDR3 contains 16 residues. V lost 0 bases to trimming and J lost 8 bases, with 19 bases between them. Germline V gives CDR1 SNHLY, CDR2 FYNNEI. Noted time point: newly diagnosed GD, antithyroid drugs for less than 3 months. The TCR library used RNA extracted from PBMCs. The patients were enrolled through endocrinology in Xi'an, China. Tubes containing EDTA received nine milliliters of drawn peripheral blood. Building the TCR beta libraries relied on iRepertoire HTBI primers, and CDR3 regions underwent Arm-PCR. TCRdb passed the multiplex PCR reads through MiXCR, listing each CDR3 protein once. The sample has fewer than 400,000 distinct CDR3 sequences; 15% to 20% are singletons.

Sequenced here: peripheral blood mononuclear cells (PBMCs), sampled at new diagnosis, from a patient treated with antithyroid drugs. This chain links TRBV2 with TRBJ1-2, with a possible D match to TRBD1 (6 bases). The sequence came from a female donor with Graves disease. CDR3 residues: CASSEARGQGQGGYTF. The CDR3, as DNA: TGTGCCAGCAGTGAAGCGCGAGGGCAGGGACAAGGGGGCTACACCTTC.